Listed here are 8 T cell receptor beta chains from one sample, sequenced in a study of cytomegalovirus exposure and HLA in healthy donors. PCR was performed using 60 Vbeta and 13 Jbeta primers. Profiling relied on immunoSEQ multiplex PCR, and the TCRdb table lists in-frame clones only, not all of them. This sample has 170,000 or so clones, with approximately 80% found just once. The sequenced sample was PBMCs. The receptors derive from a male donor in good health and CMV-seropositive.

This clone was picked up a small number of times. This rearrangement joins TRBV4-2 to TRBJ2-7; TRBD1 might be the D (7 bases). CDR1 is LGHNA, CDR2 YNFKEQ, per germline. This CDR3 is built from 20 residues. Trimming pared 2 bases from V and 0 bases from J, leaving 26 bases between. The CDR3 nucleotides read TGTGCCAGCAGCCAACGGCTAGGTAGGAGCGGAGGGGGCCCCTCCTACGAGCAGTACTTC. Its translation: CASSQRLGRSGGGPSYEQYF.

This CDR3 is CASGTSATGEQYF. The CDR3, as DNA: TGCGCCAGCGGGACTAGCGCTACCGGTGAGCAGTACTTC. The V call is TRBV5-1, the J call TRBJ2-7, with 10 positions matching TRBD2. The CDR3 length is 13 residues. Germline assignment: CDR1 SGHRS and CDR2 YFSETQ. Losses at the gene ends were 7 bases for V and 7 bases for J; bases not matched to a gene: 8.

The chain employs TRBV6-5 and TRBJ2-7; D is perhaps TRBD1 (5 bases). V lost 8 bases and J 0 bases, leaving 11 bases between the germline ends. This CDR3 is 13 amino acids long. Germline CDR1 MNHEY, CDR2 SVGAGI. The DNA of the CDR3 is TGTGCCAGCTCCGACAGTATCTCCTACGAGCAGTACTTC. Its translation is CASSDSISYEQYF.

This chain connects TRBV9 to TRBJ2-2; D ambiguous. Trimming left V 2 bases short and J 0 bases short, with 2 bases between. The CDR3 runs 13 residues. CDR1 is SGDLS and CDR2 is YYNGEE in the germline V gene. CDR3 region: CASSVTNTGELFF. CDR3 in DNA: TGTGCCAGCAGCGTCACGAACACCGGGGAGCTGTTTTTT.

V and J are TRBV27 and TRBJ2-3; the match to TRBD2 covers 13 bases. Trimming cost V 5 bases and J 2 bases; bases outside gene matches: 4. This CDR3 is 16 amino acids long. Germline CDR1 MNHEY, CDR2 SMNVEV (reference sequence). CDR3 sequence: CASSPGTSGNTDTQYF. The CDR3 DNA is TGTGCCAGCAGTCCCGGGACTAGCGGGAACACAGATACGCAGTATTTT.

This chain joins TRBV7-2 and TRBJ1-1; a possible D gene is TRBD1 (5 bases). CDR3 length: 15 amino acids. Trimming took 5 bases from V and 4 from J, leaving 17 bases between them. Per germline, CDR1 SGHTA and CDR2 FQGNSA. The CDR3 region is CASSGRWEGSTEAFF. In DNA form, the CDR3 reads TGTGCCAGCAGCGGTCGATGGGAGGGGAGCACTGAAGCTTTCTTT.

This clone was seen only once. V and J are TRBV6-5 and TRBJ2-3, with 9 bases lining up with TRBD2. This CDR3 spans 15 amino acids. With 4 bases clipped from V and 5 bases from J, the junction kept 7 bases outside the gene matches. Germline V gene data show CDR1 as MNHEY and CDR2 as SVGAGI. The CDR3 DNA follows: TGTGCCAGCAGTTTAGCGGGAGATTACATAGATACGCAGTATTTT. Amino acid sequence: CASSLAGDYIDTQYF.

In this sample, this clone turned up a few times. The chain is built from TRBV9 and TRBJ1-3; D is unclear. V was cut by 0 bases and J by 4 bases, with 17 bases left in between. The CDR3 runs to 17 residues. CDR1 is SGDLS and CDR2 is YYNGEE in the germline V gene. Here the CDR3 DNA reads TGTGCCAGCAGCGTAGCTCCAGGTCAGGCCCTCGGAAACACCATATATTTT. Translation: CASSVAPGQALGNTIYF.